This T cell receptor beta chain appears in the sequencing data of a study of T cell responses to AZD1222 COVID-19 vaccine. The study, taken as a whole, reports: Dominant at 160-218 and 743-854, vaccine-associated CD4 TCRs also spanned spike. Possibly, clonal diversity was underestimated; donors were largely white British and included more females.

Comment on this clone: Its antigen is as yet unknown.

There are 16 residues in the CDR3. Germline assignment: CDR1 MNHEY and CDR2 SMNVEV (reference sequence). Between the trimmed V and J ends, which lost 4 bases and 4 bases, there was a span of 14 bases. Measured with immunoSEQ multiplex PCR; TCRdb has only the in-frame clones, and not every one. The sample lists 95,000 to 130,000 clones, about 92% occurring once. The V call is TRBV27, the J call TRBJ1-6, with no clear D. The specimen comprised peripheral blood, sampled on day 0 of AZD1222 vaccination. The origin of this receptor is an adult in good health. CDR3 in amino acids: CASSSPLSLYNSPLHF. The CDR3 nucleotides read TGTGCCAGCAGTTCTCCCTTATCGCTTTATAATTCACCCCTCCACTTT.